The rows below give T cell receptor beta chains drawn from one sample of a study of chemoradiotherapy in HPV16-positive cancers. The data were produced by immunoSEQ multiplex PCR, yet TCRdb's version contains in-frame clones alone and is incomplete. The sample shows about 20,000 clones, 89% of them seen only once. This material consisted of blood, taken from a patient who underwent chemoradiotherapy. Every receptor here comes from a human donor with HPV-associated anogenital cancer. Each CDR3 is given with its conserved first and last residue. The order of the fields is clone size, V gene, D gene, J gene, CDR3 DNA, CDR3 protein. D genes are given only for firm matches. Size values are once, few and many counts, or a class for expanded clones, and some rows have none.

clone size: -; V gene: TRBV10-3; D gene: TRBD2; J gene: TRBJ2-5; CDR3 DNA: TGTGCCATCAGTGCGGGTGGCGGGAGGGCCCAAGAGACCCAGTACTTC; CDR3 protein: CAISAGGGRAQETQYF
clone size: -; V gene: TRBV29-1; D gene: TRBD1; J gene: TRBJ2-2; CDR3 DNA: TGCAGCGTAGCCGGGACAGGGCGCACCGGGGAGCTGTTTTTT; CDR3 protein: CSVAGTGRTGELFF
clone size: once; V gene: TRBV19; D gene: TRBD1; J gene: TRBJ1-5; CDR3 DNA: TGTGCCAGTACGGACAGGGGGACGGCGGGGTTACAGCCCCAGCATTTT; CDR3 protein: CASTDRGTAGLQPQHF
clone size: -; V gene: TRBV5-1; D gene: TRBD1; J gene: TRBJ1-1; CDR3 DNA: TGCGCCAGCAGCTCTTCGGGACAGGGCCCAATTACTGAAGCTTTCTTT; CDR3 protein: CASSSSGQGPITEAFF
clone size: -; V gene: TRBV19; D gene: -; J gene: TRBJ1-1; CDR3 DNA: TGTGCCAGTAGTAGGAAAGCGGACACTGAAGCTTTCTTT; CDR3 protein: CASSRKADTEAFF
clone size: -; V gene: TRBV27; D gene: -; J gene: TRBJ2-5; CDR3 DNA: TGTGCCAGCAGTCCCCAGGTAGGGGCGGTAGAAGAGACCCAGTACTTC; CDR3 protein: CASSPQVGAVEETQYF
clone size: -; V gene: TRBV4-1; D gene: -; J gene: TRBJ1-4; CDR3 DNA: TGCGCCAGCAGCCAAGTATCCGAAAAACTGTTTTTT; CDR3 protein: CASSQVSEKLFF
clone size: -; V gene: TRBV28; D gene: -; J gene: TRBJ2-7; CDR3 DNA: TGTGCCAGCAGTTCGTTCGACAGAGAATACGAGCAGTACTTC; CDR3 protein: CASSSFDREYEQYF
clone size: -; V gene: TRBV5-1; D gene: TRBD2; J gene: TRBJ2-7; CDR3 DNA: TGCGCCAGCAGCTTGGTTTTAGCGGGAGAAAGCGAGCAGTACTTC; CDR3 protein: CASSLVLAGESEQYF
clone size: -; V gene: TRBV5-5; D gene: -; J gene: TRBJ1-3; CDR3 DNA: TGTGCCAGCAGCTTAAATGTGGGGATCTCTGGAAACACCATATATTTT; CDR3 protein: CASSLNVGISGNTIYF
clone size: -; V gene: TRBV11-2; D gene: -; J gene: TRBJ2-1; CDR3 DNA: TGTGCCAGCAGCTTAGAGGGTAAATCCTACAATGAGCAGTTCTTC; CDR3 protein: CASSLEGKSYNEQFF
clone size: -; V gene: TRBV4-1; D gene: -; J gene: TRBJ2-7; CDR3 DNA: TGCGCCAGCAGCCAAGAGGGCCTAGCGAGTCTCTACGAGCAGTACTTC; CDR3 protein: CASSQEGLASLYEQYF
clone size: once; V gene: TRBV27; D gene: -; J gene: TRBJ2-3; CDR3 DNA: TGTGCCAGCCGTCCGGGACACCTGATCAACCACCCAGATACGCAGTATTTT; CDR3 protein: CASRPGHLINHPDTQYF
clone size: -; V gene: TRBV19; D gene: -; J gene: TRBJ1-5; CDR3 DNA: TGTGCCAGTAGTATGTTGAGCAATCAGCCCCAGCATTTT; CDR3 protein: CASSMLSNQPQHF
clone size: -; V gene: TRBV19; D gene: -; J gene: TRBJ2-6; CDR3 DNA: TGTGCCAGTAGTATTCGGCCTGGGGCCAACGTCCTGACTTTC; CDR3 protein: CASSIRPGANVLTF
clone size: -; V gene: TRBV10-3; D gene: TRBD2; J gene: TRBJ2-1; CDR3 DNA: TGTGCCATCAGCGTCGCCCAGCGGGAGAACAATGAGCAGTTCTTC; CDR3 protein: CAISVAQRENNEQFF
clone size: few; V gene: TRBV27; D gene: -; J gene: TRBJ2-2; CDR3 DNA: TGTGCCAGCAGTTTACGAGGTCACGCGAACACCGGGGAGCTGTTTTTT; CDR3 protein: CASSLRGHANTGELFF
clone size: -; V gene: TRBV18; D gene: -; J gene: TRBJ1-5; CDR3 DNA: TGTGCCAGCTCAGGGGACGTCGGGAATCAGCCCCAGCATTTT; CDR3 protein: CASSGDVGNQPQHF
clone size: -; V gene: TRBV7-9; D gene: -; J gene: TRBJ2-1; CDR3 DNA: TGTGCCAGCAGCTCTGGACTATACAATGAGCAGTTCTTC; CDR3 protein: CASSSGLYNEQFF
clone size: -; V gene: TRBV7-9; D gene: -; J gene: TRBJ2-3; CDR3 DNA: TGTGCCAGCAGCTTCATGGGGAACACAGATACGCAGTATTTT; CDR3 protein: CASSFMGNTDTQYF
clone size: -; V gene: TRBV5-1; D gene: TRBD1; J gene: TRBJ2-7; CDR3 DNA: TGCGCCAGCTCTTACTCCGCGACAGGGAACACCTACGAGCAGTACTTC; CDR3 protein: CASSYSATGNTYEQYF
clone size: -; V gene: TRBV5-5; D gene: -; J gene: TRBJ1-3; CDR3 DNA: TGTGCCAGCAGCATCGGACAGAGCTCTGGAAACACCATATATTTT; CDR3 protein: CASSIGQSSGNTIYF
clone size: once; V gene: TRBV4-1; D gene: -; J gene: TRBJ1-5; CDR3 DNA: TGCGCCAGCAGCCAAGGACTGACAGATCAGCCCCAGCATTTT; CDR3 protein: CASSQGLTDQPQHF
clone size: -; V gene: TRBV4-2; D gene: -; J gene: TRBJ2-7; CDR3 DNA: TGTGCCAGCAGCCAAGAAAGGGGCTCTGCCTACGAGCAGTACTTC; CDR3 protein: CASSQERGSAYEQYF
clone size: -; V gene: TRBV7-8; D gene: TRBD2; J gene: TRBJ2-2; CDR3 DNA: TGTGCCAGCAGCCTGCTAGCGGGGGCCGCTTTATCGAACACCGGGGAGCTGTTTTTT; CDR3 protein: CASSLLAGAALSNTGELFF
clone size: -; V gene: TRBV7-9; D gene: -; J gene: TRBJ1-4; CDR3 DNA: TGTGCCAGCAGCCCGTACGGAGGTGAAAAACTGTTTTTT; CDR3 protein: CASSPYGGEKLFF
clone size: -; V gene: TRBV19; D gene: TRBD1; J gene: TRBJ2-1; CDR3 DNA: TGTGCCATCGAGAGCCAGGGGGCAAGTGAGCAGTTCTTC; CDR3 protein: CAIESQGASEQFF
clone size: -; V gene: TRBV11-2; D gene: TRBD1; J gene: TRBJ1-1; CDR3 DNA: TGTGCCAGCAGCTCAGCCCCGACAGGGGGGCTTTTCGTTGAAGCTTTCTTT; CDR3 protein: CASSSAPTGGLFVEAFF
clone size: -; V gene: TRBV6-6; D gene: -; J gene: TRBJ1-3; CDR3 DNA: TGTGCCAGCAGCCCACCGAAAGGGGTAACTGGAAACACCATATATTTT; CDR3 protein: CASSPPKGVTGNTIYF
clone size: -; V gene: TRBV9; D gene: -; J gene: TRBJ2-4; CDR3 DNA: TGTGCCAGCAGCGTAGAAGGTGCAGGGGGGTCCCTTCTAGCCAAAAACATTCAGTACTTC; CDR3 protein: CASSVEGAGGSLLAKNIQYF
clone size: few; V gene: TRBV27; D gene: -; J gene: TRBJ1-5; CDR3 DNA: TGTGCCAGCAGTTTCAGGGGAGATCAGCCCCAGCATTTT; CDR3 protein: CASSFRGDQPQHF
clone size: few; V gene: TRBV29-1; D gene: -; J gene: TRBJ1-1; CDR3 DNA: TGCAGCGTCTGGGGAGGGTTACAAGCTTTCTTT; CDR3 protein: CSVWGGLQAFF
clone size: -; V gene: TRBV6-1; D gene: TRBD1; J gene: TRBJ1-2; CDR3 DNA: TGTGCCAGCAGTCCCTTACAGGGGGCGGACTATGGCTACACCTTC; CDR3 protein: CASSPLQGADYGYTF
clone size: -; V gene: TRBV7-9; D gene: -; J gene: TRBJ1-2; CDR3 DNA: TGTGCCAGCAGCCCGGACGGGAACTATGGCTACACCTTC; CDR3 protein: CASSPDGNYGYTF